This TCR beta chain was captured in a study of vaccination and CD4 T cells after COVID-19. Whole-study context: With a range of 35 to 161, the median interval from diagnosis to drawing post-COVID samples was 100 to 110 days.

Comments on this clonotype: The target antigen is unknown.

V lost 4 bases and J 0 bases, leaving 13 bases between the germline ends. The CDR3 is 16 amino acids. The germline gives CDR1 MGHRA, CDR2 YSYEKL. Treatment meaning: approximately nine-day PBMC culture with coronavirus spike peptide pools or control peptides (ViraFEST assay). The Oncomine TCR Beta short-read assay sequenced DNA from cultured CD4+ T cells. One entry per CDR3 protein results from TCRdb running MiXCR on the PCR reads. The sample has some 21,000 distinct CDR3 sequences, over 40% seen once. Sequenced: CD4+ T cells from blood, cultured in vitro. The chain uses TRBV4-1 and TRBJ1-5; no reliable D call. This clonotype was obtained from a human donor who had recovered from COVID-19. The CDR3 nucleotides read TGCGCCAGCAGCCCCCAGGAGGGTTATAGCAATCAGCCCCAGCATTTT. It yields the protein CASSPQEGYSNQPQHF.